The T cell receptor (beta chain) under discussion was sequenced for a study of PD-L1 blockade in urothelial cancer. Findings and limits, study-wide: Blood TCR clonality below the median before treatment was a predictor of better survival.

This clone has a single count. No antigen is known for it. Sequencing used immunoSEQ multiplex PCR; TCRdb keeps in-frame clones, though not all of them. Among about 82,000 clones listed, 90% were seen once. This TCR was sampled from a man aged 55-75 years with urothelial cancer. The sample was PBMCs, taken around atezolizumab (anti-PD-L1) treatment.

The CDR3 protein is CASSPRASRADTQYF. The CDR3 DNA sequence: TGTGCCAGCAGCCCCCGCGCGTCCAGGGCAGATACGCAGTATTTT. The chain uses TRBV7-3 and TRBJ2-3, with a tentative D call TRBD1 (5 bases). V was clipped by 5 bases and J by 4 bases, with 16 bases between them. Germline V gives CDR1 SGHTA, CDR2 FQGTGA. CDR3 length: 15 amino acids.